This is a list of T cell receptor beta chains from one sample in a study of spatial heterogeneity in lung cancer. A single record per CDR3 protein comes from TCRdb applying MiXCR to the 5' RACE reads. Of some 41,000 distinct CDR3 sequences in the sample, approximately 22% are singletons; the top ten hold roughly 7.2%. This sample comprised PBMCs, obtained at follow-up. The source of these receptors is a female donor with early-stage non-small cell lung cancer. Both conserved end residues are part of each CDR3. The order of the fields is J gene, V gene, CDR3 protein.

J: TRBJ2-1; V: TRBV29-1; CDR3: CSVAGRLDNEQFF
J: TRBJ2-3; V: TRBV10-2; CDR3: CASSWLAGPGTDTQYF
J: TRBJ2-5; V: TRBV7-2; CDR3: CASSLGRRVSRETQYF
J: TRBJ1-1; V: TRBV3-1; CDR3: CASSQSGVDTEAFF
J: TRBJ1-1; V: TRBV11-2; CDR3: CASSRERSTEAFF
J: TRBJ2-1; V: TRBV7-8; CDR3: CASSLALNNEQFF
J: TRBJ1-5; V: TRBV20-1; CDR3: CSASPFKGRGGNQPQHF
J: TRBJ2-1; V: TRBV20-1; CDR3: CSASRGNEQFF
J: TRBJ1-4; V: TRBV7-8; CDR3: CASSFTREVAGAGKLFF
J: TRBJ1-1; V: TRBV7-9; CDR3: CASSLRATEAFF
J: TRBJ1-1; V: TRBV2; CDR3: CASKTESGTEAFF
J: TRBJ2-5; V: TRBV6-1; CDR3: CASSLRQGRMETQYF
J: TRBJ2-3; V: TRBV30; CDR3: CAWSLAGGSTDTQYF
J: TRBJ2-1; V: TRBV5-1; CDR3: CASSLEGLGNEQFF